These 27 T cell receptor beta chains were sequenced from one sample in a study of blood T cell repertoires in COVID-19. Sequencing used immunoSEQ multiplex PCR; TCRdb keeps in-frame clones, though not all of them. The table has 25,000 to 30,000 clones, 90% seen once. Sequencing input: peripheral blood. Source of these receptors: a man between 70 and 80 years old with active or convalescent COVID-19.

The gene calls are TRBV5-1 and TRBJ1-3; D uncertain. The CDR3 runs to 16 residues. Deletions cut 0 bases from V and 4 bases from J, with 14 bases between. Germline-derived CDR1 and CDR2 are SGHRS and YFSETQ. CDR3 sequence (DNA): TGCGCCAGCAGCTTGGCGGGGAGTCTGTACGGAAACACCATATATTTT. It is translated as CASSLAGSLYGNTIYF.

The chain links TRBV12-3 or TRBV12-4 to TRBJ1-3, with TRBD1 as a possible D gene (6 bases). The ends were cut back, 5 bases at V and 4 bases at J, with 9 bases in the middle. The CDR3 sequence is 13 residues long. CDR3 bases: TGTGCCAGCAGTAACAGGGCGGGAAACACCATATATTTT. Translation gives CASSNRAGNTIYF.

The gene calls are TRBV2 and TRBJ2-5; 10 positions agree with TRBD2. The CDR3 spans 16 residues. Per germline, CDR1 SNHLY and CDR2 FYNNEI. V shed 4 bases, J shed 3 bases, and the junction held 8 bases outside the gene matches. The CDR3 region has the DNA TGTGCCAGCAGTGGAGCGGGGGGGCCGAGCAAAGAGACCCAGTACTTC. It encodes CASSGAGGPSKETQYF.

This chain uses TRBV5-4 with TRBJ2-5; the D is unclear. The V end lost 4 bases, the J end lost 3 bases, and 13 bases lay between the germline ends. The CDR3 loop spans 14 amino acids. Germline values: CDR1 SGHNT, CDR2 YYREEE (reference sequence). The CDR3, as DNA: TGTGCCAGCAGCCTCCCAGACTTAAAAGAGACCCAGTACTTC. It encodes CASSLPDLKETQYF.

This clone was recorded once. This sequence joins TRBV19 and TRBJ1-5; D may be TRBD1 (5 bases). The CDR3 runs to 13 residues. Between the trimmed V and J ends, which lost 8 bases and 5 bases, there was a span of 13 bases. Germline lookup yields CDR1 LNHDA and CDR2 SQIVND (reference sequence). The CDR3 is CASSITGDQPQHF. DNA of the CDR3: TGTGCCAGTTCAATTACGGGGGATCAGCCCCAGCATTTT.

The CDR3 sequence is CASSFLTGGLSGANVLTF. In DNA form, the CDR3 reads TGTGCCAGCAGCTTTCTCACAGGGGGTCTCTCTGGGGCCAACGTCCTGACTTTC. V usage is TRBV11-2 and J usage is TRBJ2-6; 8 bases line up with TRBD1. The CDR3 sequence is 18 residues long. Germline V gene sequence: CDR1 SGHAT, CDR2 FQNNGV. Trimming took 3 bases from V and 0 from J; bases not matched to a gene: 7.

CDR3 amino acids: CSARVQGAGYTF. As DNA, the CDR3 is TGCAGTGCTCGTGTACAGGGAGCAGGCTACACCTTC. V and J are TRBV20-1 and TRBJ1-2, with D tentatively TRBD1 (6 bases). Between the trimmed V and J ends, which lost 5 bases and 8 bases, there was a span of 15 bases. This CDR3 is 12 amino acids long. From germline, CDR1 is DFQATT and CDR2 SNEGSKA (reference sequence).

V is TRBV7-2 and J is TRBJ1-1, with D uncertain. The CDR3 consists of 12 residues. The V end lost 3 bases, the J end lost 5 bases, and 7 bases lay between the germline ends. Germline V gives CDR1 SGHTA, CDR2 FQGNSA. The CDR3, as DNA: TGTGCCAGCAGCTTCCGGTCGACTGAAGCTTTCTTT. Translation gives CASSFRSTEAFF.

The CDR3 DNA reads TGTGCCAGCAGTTCGACAGGGGGCAGTAACTACGAGCAGTACTTC. This sequence encodes CASSSTGGSNYEQYF. V is TRBV28 and J is TRBJ2-7; 10 bases match TRBD1. This CDR3 spans 15 amino acids. The V and J ends lost 4 bases and 3 bases, in that order; junction bases with no gene match: 6. Germline lookup yields CDR1 MDHEN and CDR2 SYDVKM.

This chain joins TRBV11-2 and TRBJ2-3; 10 bases agree with TRBD2. Germline lookup yields CDR1 SGHAT and CDR2 FQNNGV. Losses at the gene ends were 6 bases for V and 8 bases for J; bases not matched to a gene: 8. The length of the CDR3 is 14 residues. CDR3 amino acids: CASRPGTSVFTQYF. The DNA of the CDR3 is TGTGCCAGCAGGCCCGGGACTAGCGTTTTTACGCAGTATTTT.

The chain is built from TRBV18 and TRBJ1-6; 10 nucleotides match TRBD1. From germline, CDR1 is KGHSH and CDR2 LQKENI. This CDR3 spans 14 amino acids. V gave up 6 bases and J gave up 9 bases; unmatched junction bases: 5. DNA for the CDR3: TGTGCCAGCTCCCTGGACAGGGGGGGTTCACCCCTCCACTTT. Translated: CASSLDRGGSPLHF.

This rearrangement joins TRBV5-6 to TRBJ2-5; 7 bases agree with TRBD1. The J segment lost 4 bases and the V segment lost 1 base, leaving 1 base of the junction unmatched. The CDR3 sequence is 13 residues long. Germline CDR1 and CDR2: SGHDT and YYEEEE. The CDR3, as DNA: TGTGCCAGCAGCTTGACAGGGGCAGAGACCCAGTACTTC. This sequence encodes CASSLTGAETQYF.

This clone has only one observation. The CDR3 here is CASSPGVLEGQPQHF. In nucleotides, the CDR3 is TGCGCCAGCAGCCCTGGGGTCCTGGAGGGGCAGCCCCAGCATTTT. The rearrangement links TRBV5-1 to TRBJ1-5; perhaps TRBD1 as D (5 bases). The CDR3 runs 15 residues. The V gene lost 4 bases and the J gene lost 7 bases, with 18 bases spanning the gap. Germline CDR1 SGHRS, CDR2 YFSETQ.

The chain is built from TRBV19 and TRBJ2-6, with 9 positions matching TRBD1. This CDR3 comprises 16 residues. Germline trimming cut 3 bases from V and 3 bases from J; bases unmatched to any gene: 3. CDR1 LNHDA and CDR2 SQIVND come from the germline V gene (reference sequence). In DNA, the CDR3 is TGTGCCAGTAGTATTAGGACAGGGGATGGGGCCAACGTCCTGACTTTC. It codes for CASSIRTGDGANVLTF.

Only one count was recorded for this clone. The rearrangement links TRBV11-2 to TRBJ1-5, with TRBD1 identical over 11 bases. Germline CDR1 SGHAT, CDR2 FQNNGV. The V and J ends lost 5 bases and 7 bases, in that order; junction bases with no gene match: 4. The CDR3 runs 14 residues. CDR3 protein: CASSRGQGDQPQHF. The CDR3 DNA is TGTGCCAGCAGCCGGGGACAGGGGGACCAGCCCCAGCATTTT.

This clone was seen just once. The CDR3 nucleotides read TGTGCCAGCACATCGGGTTCGAACACCGGGGAGCTGTTTTTT. Amino acid sequence: CASTSGSNTGELFF. The chain combines TRBV6-5 with TRBJ2-2; D is uncertain. CDR3 length: 14 amino acids. The germline V gene encodes CDR1 MNHEY and CDR2 SVGAGI. The V end was cut by 7 bases, the J end by 0 bases, with 9 bases between.

The chain has TRBV6-2 or TRBV6-3 and TRBJ2-3; D call uncertain. This CDR3 is 11 amino acids long. V was cut by 4 bases and J by 4 bases, with 3 bases left in between. CDR1 is MNHEY, CDR2 SVGEGT, per germline. The DNA of the CDR3 is TGTGCCAGCAGTTCGGCAGATACGCAGTATTTT. Amino acids: CASSSADTQYF.

There are a few counts of this clone. This chain connects TRBV6-6 to TRBJ2-1; 8 nucleotides line up with TRBD1. Germline CDR1 MNHNY, CDR2 SVGAGI (reference sequence). The CDR3 spans 16 residues. V trimming: 0 bases; J trimming: 8 bases; junction bases outside the gene matches: 9. CDR3 sequence (DNA): TGTGCCAGCAGTTACTCCGGGACAGGTCCCGGGCATGAGCAGTTCTTC. It specifies CASSYSGTGPGHEQFF.

The gene calls are TRBV30 and TRBJ1-1; the D gene is possibly TRBD1 (6 bases). There are 13 residues in the CDR3. V was clipped by 5 bases and J by 5 bases, with 15 bases between them. Germline assignment: CDR1 GTSNPN and CDR2 SVGIG (reference sequence). For the CDR3, the DNA is TGTGCCTGGGGAGCGGACAGAAAGACTGAAGCTTTCTTT. Residues: CAWGADRKTEAFF.

V is TRBV5-5 and J is TRBJ2-7, with 8 bases that match TRBD1. Germline CDR1 SGHKS, CDR2 YYEKEE (reference sequence). This CDR3 has 14 residues. V shed 5 bases and J 0 bases; nucleotides not matched to a gene: 4. The CDR3 coding sequence is TGTGCCAGCAGAGGCCAGGGGGCCTCCTACGAGCAGTACTTC. Translation: CASRGQGASYEQYF.

The rearrangement joins TRBV5-1 to TRBJ2-3, with TRBD2 matching over 7 bases. The CDR3 runs 17 residues. Germline V lookup: CDR1 SGHRS, CDR2 YFSETQ. The trim removed 4 bases at V and 0 bases at J, leaving 11 bases unmatched. CDR3 in amino acids: CASSPGFSGSSTDTQYF. The CDR3 bases are TGCGCCAGCAGCCCGGGGTTTAGCGGGTCTAGCACAGATACGCAGTATTTT.

J is TRBJ2-7 and V is TRBV24-1, with a tentative D call TRBD2 (6 bases). The CDR3 sequence is 19 residues long. V gave up 5 bases and J gave up 3 bases, with 28 bases separating them. Germline-derived CDR1 and CDR2 are KGHDR and SFDVKD. The CDR3 sequence: CATSVENIRRDNRVYEQYV. In DNA form, the CDR3 reads TGTGCCACCAGTGTGGAGAACATCAGGCGGGATAATCGAGTCTACGAGCAGTACGTC.

This clone has a single count. V is TRBV4-1 and J is TRBJ2-7, with D possibly being TRBD2 (6 bases). The germline V gene has CDR1 MGHRA and CDR2 YSYEKL. Trimming took off 1 base at V and 3 bases at J, with 13 bases between the two ends. The length of the CDR3 is 15 residues. In DNA form, the CDR3 reads TGCGCCAGCAGCCAAGCGCCTAGCGCCTACTACGAGCAGTACGTC. This translates into CASSQAPSAYYEQYV.

The rearrangement joins TRBV19 to TRBJ2-7; D is ambiguous. CDR3 size: 12 residues. V lost 3 bases and J 0 bases, leaving 3 bases between the germline ends. Looked up from germline, CDR1 is LNHDA and CDR2 is SQIVND (reference sequence). The CDR3 region has the DNA TGTGCCAGTAGTATTAACTCCTACGAGCAGTACTTC. Encoded protein: CASSINSYEQYF.

The chain uses TRBV12-3 or TRBV12-4 and TRBJ2-5; tentatively, D is TRBD2 (5 bases). The CDR3 extends over 13 amino acids. V lost 3 bases, J lost 4 bases, and 9 bases lay in between. CDR3: CASSFTEGETQYF. CDR3 DNA: TGTGCCAGCAGTTTTACTGAGGGAGAGACCCAGTACTTC.

This chain joins TRBV5-1 and TRBJ2-3; D possibly corresponds to TRBD1 (6 bases). The CDR3 is 15 residues long. V dropped 4 bases and J dropped 3 bases, with 15 bases sitting between them. CDR1 and CDR2 from the germline V gene are SGHRS and YFSETQ. CDR3: CASSPQGQNTDTQYF. DNA for the CDR3: TGCGCCAGCAGCCCCCAGGGGCAGAATACAGATACGCAGTATTTT.

This clone has more than one count but fewer than ten. The chain joins TRBV7-9 to TRBJ2-3; TRBD2 agrees at 12 bases. J gave up 4 bases and V 5 bases, and 7 bases lay outside the gene matches. Germline V gene lookup returns CDR1 SEHNR and CDR2 FQNEAQ (reference sequence). The CDR3 has 16 residues. The CDR3 region is CASSPPSGRAADTQYF. DNA for the CDR3: TGTGCCAGCAGCCCCCCTAGCGGGAGGGCCGCAGATACGCAGTATTTT.